This T cell receptor (beta chain) is from a study of blood T cell repertoires in COVID-19. Study summary: Some COVID-19 samples were acute and others convalescent; all came from the United States, Italy and Spain.

There are a few counts of this clone. Assay: immunoSEQ multiplex PCR; the TCRdb copy retains only in-frame clones and omits some. The repertoire holds about 120,000 clones, with around 84% as singletons. Trimming shortened V by 1 base and J by 11 bases, and 21 bases separated the two germline ends. This CDR3 region has 16 residues. Germline values: CDR1 SGHNT, CDR2 YENEEA. This TCR was sampled from a woman between 25 and 40 years old who had recovered from COVID-19. Sequencing was done on a sample of PBMCs or T cells enriched from blood (not recorded which). V usage is TRBV11-3 and J usage is TRBJ2-1, with TRBD2 as a possible D gene (6 bases). The CDR3 bases are TGTGCCAGCAGCTTAGGGGGAGGTACGGGGAATTTTAAGCAGTTCTTC. Amino acids: CASSLGGGTGNFKQFF.